This T cell receptor (delta chain) stems from a study of gamma-delta chains in newborns, infants, children. Study-wide context: Microbial exposure reportedly drives polyclonal innate γδ T cell expansion after birth.

Remarks on this clone: TCRdb attributes to this sequence the protein of a much larger clone, which differs from the DNA translation at residue 17; a read error is likely, and the protein displayed is translated from the DNA.

TCRdb re-called clones from the reads using CATT. The sample lists approximately 4,000 delta-chain clones; 2% to 2.5% were seen once. The sample comprised blood. This clonotype was obtained from a child who was a newborn, infant or young child, either healthy, febrile or measles-vaccinated (not recorded which).

The CDR3 coding sequence is TGTGCAGCAAGCGTGCCTGGGGACTCGAGCTCCTGGGACACCCGACAGATATTTTTC. This encodes CAASVPGDSSSWDTRQIFF. This chain connects TRAV29/DV5 to TRDJ3; weak D call: TRDD3 (6 bases). Germline loops: CDR1 NSMFDY, CDR2 ISSIKDK. The CDR3 contains 19 residues.